The rows below give T cell receptor beta chains drawn from one sample of a study of blood T cells in healthy people across ages. A single record per CDR3 protein comes from TCRdb applying MiXCR to the 5' RACE reads. The sample carries 890,000 or so distinct CDR3 sequences, roughly 60% recorded once. The sequenced sample was blood. The receptors originated from a man aged 30-40 years in good health. The CDR3 runs from the conserved cysteine through the conserved F or W. A D gene is named only where the DNA matches it firmly. Part of the rows lack a size; the others show once, few, many or a class for expanded clones.

>TRBV20-1|NA|TRBJ2-7|NA
CSATTGNSYEQYF
TGCAGTGCCACGACAGGAAACTCCTACGAGCAGTACTTC
>TRBV4-2|NA|TRBJ2-5|NA
CASSQGRFVETQYF
TGTGCCAGCAGCCAAGGGCGGTTCGTAGAGACCCAGTACTTC
>TRBV4-2|NA|TRBJ2-1|NA
CASSQERLGAMDEQFF
TGTGCCAGCAGCCAAGAGCGCCTGGGGGCAATGGATGAGCAGTTCTTC
>TRBV11-2|NA|TRBJ2-3|NA
CASSLEWVGTDTQYF
TGTGCCAGCAGCTTAGAGTGGGTCGGCACAGATACGCAGTATTTT
>TRBV6-6|NA|TRBJ1-2|NA
CASSYSREGVDGYTF
TGTGCCAGCAGTTACTCGAGGGAGGGGGTGGATGGCTACACCTTC
>TRBV27|few|TRBJ1-5|NA
CASRIHGAGNQPQHF
TGTGCCAGCAGGATTCATGGGGCCGGCAATCAGCCCCAGCATTTT
>TRBV6-2/TRBV6-3|few|TRBJ2-7|NA
CASTKPGQAREQYF
TGTGCCAGCACTAAACCCGGCCAGGCCCGCGAGCAGTACTTC
>TRBV30|NA|TRBJ2-5|NA
CACQDSWTGETQYF
TGTGCCTGCCAAGACAGTTGGACTGGAGAGACCCAGTACTTC
>TRBV6-1|NA|TRBJ2-1|NA
CASSDGVDYNEQFF
TGTGCCAGCAGTGACGGGGTAGACTACAATGAGCAGTTCTTC
>TRBV28|NA|TRBJ2-7|NA
CASTQDRPYYEQYF
TGTGCCAGCACTCAGGACAGACCTTACTACGAGCAGTACTTC
>TRBV7-6|NA|TRBJ1-1|NA
CASSLGVPTEAFF
TGTGCCAGCAGCTTGGGGGTACCCACTGAAGCTTTCTTT
>TRBV27|NA|TRBJ2-7|NA
CASSAPGDNEQYF
TGTGCCAGCAGTGCCCCCGGGGACAACGAGCAGTACTTC
>TRBV6-5|once|TRBJ1-6|TRBD1
CASSPGTGGSPLHF
TGTGCCAGCAGTCCTGGGACAGGGGGATCACCCCTCCACTTT
>TRBV9|once|TRBJ2-1|NA
CASSVAGEPYNEQFF
TGTGCCAGCAGCGTAGCGGGGGAGCCTTACAATGAGCAGTTCTTC
>TRBV2|NA|TRBJ2-3|NA
CASTPRRGTDTQYF
TGTGCCAGCACCCCACGGCGGGGCACAGATACGCAGTATTTT
>TRBV9|NA|TRBJ2-3|TRBD2
CASSVGTSGGVTDTQYF
TGTGCCAGCAGCGTGGGGACTAGCGGGGGTGTTACAGATACGCAGTATTTT
>TRBV7-9|NA|TRBJ2-5|TRBD1
CASRSTGEETQYF
TGTGCCAGCAGGTCAACAGGGGAAGAGACCCAGTACTTC
>TRBV2|few|TRBJ2-6|NA
CASTGQTTGANVLTF
TGTGCCAGCACTGGACAGACTACTGGGGCCAACGTCCTGACTTTC
>TRBV27|NA|TRBJ2-3|TRBD1
CASCRGPLDTQYF
TGTGCCAGCTGCAGGGGGCCGCTAGATACGCAGTATTTT
>TRBV7-2|once|TRBJ2-5|NA
CASSLNSVRRGGETQYF
TGTGCCAGCAGCCTCAATAGCGTCCGGCGGGGTGGGGAGACCCAGTACTTC
>TRBV9|once|TRBJ2-1|NA
CASSSRDRETQFF
TGTGCCAGCAGCTCCAGGGATCGTGAGACCCAGTTCTTC
>TRBV20-1|NA|TRBJ2-7|TRBD1
CSARDLQGPYEQYF
TGCAGTGCTAGAGATCTACAGGGGCCCTACGAGCAGTACTTC
>TRBV4-3|NA|TRBJ2-5|TRBD2
CASSRIKSGGSETQYF
TGCGCCAGCAGCCGTATCAAGAGCGGGGGTTCGGAGACCCAGTACTTC
>TRBV29-1|NA|TRBJ2-7|NA
CSVLTPLSYEQYF
TGCAGCGTTTTGACACCGCTCTCCTACGAGCAGTACTTC
>TRBV7-2|NA|TRBJ2-7|NA
CASSYRGASSYEQYF
TGTGCCAGCAGCTATCGGGGGGCCTCCTCCTACGAGCAGTACTTC
>TRBV28|NA|TRBJ2-3|NA
CASTMGGEDTQYF
TGTGCCAGCACCATGGGGGGCGAAGATACGCAGTATTTT
>TRBV20-1|few|TRBJ1-2|NA
CSARPPTGRGYTF
TGCAGTGCTAGACCGCCGACAGGTCGCGGCTACACCTTC
>TRBV12-3/TRBV12-4|NA|TRBJ2-6|NA
CASSIDNSGANVLTF
TGTGCCAGCAGTATTGACAACTCTGGGGCCAACGTCCTGACTTTC
>TRBV30|NA|TRBJ2-7|NA
CAWSISTGWYEQYF
TGTGCCTGGAGTATTAGCACAGGGTGGTACGAGCAGTACTTC
>TRBV7-8|NA|TRBJ1-6|TRBD1
CASSHIYGTGDSPLHF
TGTGCCAGCAGCCACATCTACGGGACAGGGGATTCACCCCTCCACTTT
>TRBV5-1|NA|TRBJ2-5|TRBD2
CASSSGLAYETQYF
TGCGCCAGCAGCTCGGGACTAGCTTATGAGACCCAGTACTTC
>TRBV7-9|NA|TRBJ1-4|NA
CASRPTAVTNEKLFF
TGTGCCAGCAGACCTACAGCCGTAACTAATGAAAAACTGTTTTTT
>TRBV6-2/TRBV6-3|NA|TRBJ2-7|NA
CASTDPTGYSYEQYF
TGTGCCAGCACCGACCCCACAGGGTACTCCTACGAGCAGTACTTC
>TRBV14|NA|TRBJ1-1|TRBD1
CASSQSFYETGGLGEAFF
TGTGCCAGCAGCCAAAGTTTCTATGAGACAGGGGGCCTCGGTGAAGCTTTCTTT
>TRBV27|NA|TRBJ2-7|TRBD1
CASSSLDPGQGSYEQYF
TGTGCCAGCAGTTCATTGGACCCGGGACAGGGATCCTACGAGCAGTACTTC
>TRBV12-3/TRBV12-4|NA|TRBJ1-2|TRBD1
CASKGTGGDYGYTF
TGTGCCAGCAAGGGGACAGGGGGCGACTATGGCTACACCTTC
>TRBV9|few|TRBJ2-7|NA
CASSVGSLGSYEQYF
TGTGCCAGCAGCGTAGGCTCACTAGGTTCTTACGAGCAGTACTTC
>TRBV6-2/TRBV6-3|few|TRBJ2-7|TRBD2
CASSQGTSASYEQYF
TGTGCCAGCAGTCAGGGGACTAGCGCATCCTACGAGCAGTACTTC
>TRBV29-1|few|TRBJ2-1|NA
CSVGLGPPPNEQFF
TGCAGCGTTGGGCTAGGGCCTCCCCCGAATGAGCAGTTCTTC
>TRBV4-2|NA|TRBJ2-7|TRBD2
CASSKRTSGGDRDEQYF
TGTGCCAGCAGCAAAAGGACTAGCGGGGGGGACAGGGACGAGCAGTACTTC
>TRBV2|NA|TRBJ2-3|TRBD2
CASVLAGLDTQYF
TGTGCCAGCGTTTTAGCGGGGTTAGATACGCAGTATTTT
>TRBV6-5|many|TRBJ2-5|TRBD1
CASSRTGYQETQYF
TGTGCCAGCAGCCGGACAGGGTACCAAGAGACCCAGTACTTC
>TRBV20-1|NA|TRBJ1-2|NA
CSANGGNYGYTF
TGCAGTGCTAACGGGGGCAACTATGGCTACACCTTC
>TRBV24-1|few|TRBJ2-5|NA
CATSDALLGERETQYF
TGTGCCACCAGTGATGCCCTTTTAGGGGAGCGAGAGACCCAGTACTTC
>TRBV15|few|TRBJ2-4|NA
CATSRDTGMSKNIQYF
TGTGCCACCAGCAGAGATACAGGGATGTCCAAAAACATTCAGTACTTC
>TRBV15|NA|TRBJ1-4|NA
CATSREPGSGEKLFF
TGTGCCACCAGCAGAGAGCCTGGATCGGGTGAAAAACTGTTTTTT